Many counts were recorded for the clone carrying this T cell receptor (beta chain). Its target is not known. The data were taken from a study of T cells in Graves' hyperthyroidism and ophthalmopathy. Whole-study context: Any treatment followed the collection of peripheral blood at initial diagnosis. Whole-study findings and limits: A model using 13 V-J features told ophthalmopathy apart from stable hyperthyroidism.

TCR beta CDR3 sequences were amplified from RNA transcripts. HTBI primers were used for first-round RT-PCR of the TCR CDR3. TCRdb used MiXCR to reprocess the multiplex PCR reads, holding one entry per CDR3 protein. This table has fewer than 350,000 distinct CDR3 sequences, roughly 15% appearing once. Germline V gene sequence: CDR1 SGHTA, CDR2 FQGTGA. The CDR3 spans 14 residues. V shed 5 bases, J shed 4 bases, and the junction held 3 bases outside the gene matches. Sequences were obtained from blood. This TCR was sampled from a woman aged 45-59 years with Graves' hyperthyroidism that later progressed to Graves' ophthalmopathy. The chain combines TRBV7-3 with TRBJ2-3; the match to TRBD1 covers 10 bases. The CDR3 DNA reads TGTGCCAGCAGCGGACAGGGGGGCCCAGATACGCAGTATTTT. Protein product: CASSGQGGPDTQYF.